These T cell receptor beta chains were read from a single sample in a study of OX40 agonist ivuxolimab in advanced cancers. Data came from immunoSEQ multiplex PCR; TCRdb stores just in-frame clones and leaves some out. There are approximately 45,000 clones in the sample; 80% occur only once, and around 3.9% lies in the top ten. The sequencing used CD4+ or CD8+ T cells sorted from blood, collected in a trial of the OX40 agonist ivuxolimab. These receptors were collected from an adult with an advanced solid tumor such as melanoma, head and neck, liver or kidney cancer. Each CDR3 is given with its conserved first and last residue. A D gene is named only where the DNA matches it firmly. The size field is filled for only some rows; it gives once, few, many or a size class.

>-|TRBV19|-|TRBJ1-4
CASSISGLGREKLFF
TGTGCCAGTAGTATTAGCGGCCTTGGACGGGAAAAACTGTTTTTT
>-|TRBV7-2|TRBD1|TRBJ1-2
CASSWGQESYGYTF
TGTGCCAGCAGCTGGGGACAGGAATCCTATGGCTACACCTTC
>-|TRBV6-5|-|TRBJ1-1
CASRLAGTNTEAFF
TGTGCCAGCAGATTGGCAGGGACGAACACTGAAGCTTTCTTT
>-|TRBV6-6|-|TRBJ1-2
CASRPQGGYGYGYTF
TGTGCCAGCAGACCACAAGGGGGTTATGGCTATGGCTACACCTTC
>-|TRBV11-2|TRBD2|TRBJ2-7
CASSLVSGRASNEQYF
TGTGCCAGCAGCTTGGTCAGCGGGAGGGCCTCGAACGAGCAGTACTTC
>-|TRBV7-3|TRBD1|TRBJ1-5
CARVGTVGNQPQHF
TGTGCCCGGGTCGGGACAGTGGGTAATCAGCCCCAGCATTTT
>once|TRBV19|-|TRBJ2-1
CASSVRDNSYNEQFF
TGTGCCAGTAGTGTCCGGGACAACTCCTACAATGAGCAGTTCTTC
>few|TRBV6-5|TRBD1|TRBJ1-5
CASSYSRTGNQPQHF
TGTGCCAGCAGTTACTCGAGGACAGGTAATCAGCCCCAGCATTTT
>-|TRBV6-1|-|TRBJ1-2
CASSEWTGTGYTF
TGTGCCAGCAGTGAGTGGACGGGGACGGGCTACACCTTC
>-|TRBV11-2|-|TRBJ1-4
CASSSGSPGTNEKLFF
TGTGCCAGCAGCAGCGGTAGCCCAGGGACTAATGAAAAACTGTTTTTT
>-|TRBV11-1|TRBD2|TRBJ2-1
CASSSGLAASLGFF
TGTGCCAGCAGTTCGGGACTAGCGGCCTCCTTAGGGTTCTTC
>-|TRBV7-9|-|TRBJ2-3
CASSPVVSTDTQYF
TGTGCCAGCAGCCCCGTCGTTAGCACAGATACGCAGTATTTT
>-|TRBV7-3|TRBD2|TRBJ2-1
CASSQTSGSDEQFF
TGTGCCAGCAGCCAGACTAGCGGGAGCGATGAGCAGTTCTTC
>-|TRBV2|TRBD1|TRBJ1-5
CASSEALQGAQPQHF
TGTGCCAGCAGTGAAGCGCTTCAGGGGGCCCAGCCCCAGCATTTT
>-|TRBV4-1|-|TRBJ1-5
CASSQQALLYSNQPQHF
TGCGCCAGCAGCCAACAGGCTCTCCTATATAGCAATCAGCCCCAGCATTTT
>once|TRBV25-1|TRBD2|TRBJ2-7
CASSDTGLAESYEQYF
TGTGCCAGCAGTGACACCGGACTAGCGGAATCTTACGAGCAGTACTTC
>-|TRBV9|-|TRBJ2-3
CASSPPGFGSDTQYF
TGTGCCAGCAGCCCTCCAGGGTTTGGGTCAGATACGCAGTATTTT
>-|TRBV14|-|TRBJ2-3
CASSQEYGAGDTQYF
TGTGCCAGCAGCCAAGAGTACGGCGCGGGAGATACGCAGTATTTT
>once|TRBV11-3|-|TRBJ2-2
CASSAGGLASGELFF
TGTGCCAGCAGCGCCGGGGGTCTGGCATCCGGGGAGCTGTTTTTT
>few|TRBV5-1|-|TRBJ1-1
CASSDSTGAFF
TGCGCCAGCAGCGACTCTACCGGAGCTTTCTTT
>-|TRBV18|-|TRBJ1-5
CASSGQINQPQHF
TGTGCCAGCTCCGGACAGATAAATCAGCCCCAGCATTTT
>-|TRBV28|-|TRBJ2-3
CASSLRSLTDTQYF
TGTGCCAGCAGCCTGAGGAGTCTCACAGATACGCAGTATTTT
>-|TRBV19|TRBD1|TRBJ1-5
CASMGQGFSNQPQHF
TGTGCCAGTATGGGACAGGGGTTCAGCAATCAGCCCCAGCATTTT
>-|TRBV7-3|-|TRBJ2-2
CASSPGTPGTGELFF
TGTGCCAGCAGCCCTGGGACACCCGGCACCGGGGAGCTGTTTTTT
>-|TRBV6-5|TRBD1|TRBJ2-7
CASSYSRQGPTYEQYF
TGTGCCAGCAGTTACTCCCGACAGGGGCCTACCTACGAGCAGTACTTC
>-|TRBV21-1|-|TRBJ2-7
CASSNRDSSYEQYF
TGTGCCAGCAGCAACCGAGACAGCTCCTACGAGCAGTACTTC
>-|TRBV2|-|TRBJ1-5
CASSEGRASNQPQHF
TGTGCCAGCAGTGAAGGCAGGGCAAGCAATCAGCCCCAGCATTTT
>-|TRBV7-2|-|TRBJ2-5
CASSWGERETQYF
TGTGCCAGCAGCTGGGGGGAGAGGGAGACCCAGTACTTC
>few|TRBV4-2|-|TRBJ1-6
CASSSGGSSSYNSPLHF
TGTGCCAGCAGCTCTGGGGGTAGCAGCTCCTATAATTCACCCCTCCACTTT
>-|TRBV29-1|-|TRBJ1-2
CSAHDTGTKWTF
TGCAGCGCGCATGATACTGGAACAAAGTGGACCTTC
>-|TRBV2|-|TRBJ2-3
CASSGTRDRGTQYF
TGTGCCAGCAGTGGGACACGGGATCGAGGTACGCAGTATTTT
>few|TRBV7-8|TRBD1|TRBJ1-3
CASSPQGTGAFSGNTIYF
TGTGCCAGCAGCCCACAAGGGACAGGGGCCTTCTCTGGAAACACCATATATTTT
>-|TRBV5-6|-|TRBJ1-6
CASSYRGMSYNSPLHF
TGTGCCAGCAGTTACCGAGGGATGTCCTATAATTCACCCCTCCACTTT
>-|TRBV9|TRBD2|TRBJ2-3
CASSVQREGRVTDTQYF
TGTGCCAGCAGCGTACAGCGGGAGGGCCGAGTCACAGATACGCAGTATTTT
>-|TRBV7-8|TRBD1|TRBJ2-7
CASSLVPGQQTYEQYF
TGTGCCAGCAGCTTAGTACCGGGACAGCAGACCTACGAGCAGTACTTC
>-|TRBV29-1|-|TRBJ2-7
CSVGRQEASEQYF
TGCAGCGTGGGACGCCAAGAGGCATCCGAGCAGTACTTC
>-|TRBV4-1|-|TRBJ2-3
CASSQDWAQDSTDTQYF
TGCGCCAGCAGCCAAGATTGGGCCCAAGACAGCACAGATACGCAGTATTTT
>-|TRBV11-2|-|TRBJ2-3
CASSPNSGTDTQYF
TGTGCCAGCAGTCCAAATAGCGGCACAGATACGCAGTATTTT
>-|TRBV30|-|TRBJ2-5
CAWATQETQYF
TGTGCCTGGGCTACCCAAGAGACCCAGTACTTC
>-|TRBV5-1|-|TRBJ1-2
CASSLAANLGEGYTF
TGCGCCAGCAGCTTGGCAGCTAATTTAGGCGAGGGCTACACCTTC
>-|TRBV7-2|-|TRBJ1-5
CASSLGNFDGPQHF
TGTGCCAGCAGCTTGGGAAACTTTGACGGTCCCCAGCATTTT
>-|TRBV30|TRBD2|TRBJ2-1
CAWSQLAGVSVQFF
TGTGCCTGGAGCCAACTAGCGGGAGTGAGCGTGCAGTTCTTC
>-|TRBV7-9|TRBD1|TRBJ2-7
CASSRRQGHEQYF
TGTGCCAGCAGCCGCCGACAGGGCCACGAGCAGTACTTC
>-|TRBV5-4|TRBD1|TRBJ1-2
CASSLVTGLNYGYTF
TGTGCCAGCAGCTTGGTGACAGGGCTGAACTATGGCTACACCTTC
>-|TRBV28|-|TRBJ2-1
CASSLFRQAGNEQFF
TGTGCCAGCAGTTTGTTCAGACAGGCAGGCAATGAGCAGTTCTTC
>-|TRBV4-1|-|TRBJ2-1
CASSQEARSEQFF
TGCGCCAGCAGCCAAGAGGCCCGCTCTGAGCAGTTCTTC
>once|TRBV7-9|-|TRBJ2-1
CASSLAGVRYNEQFF
TGTGCCAGCAGCTTAGCAGGGGTGCGCTACAATGAGCAGTTCTTC
>few|TRBV30|-|TRBJ1-5
CAWSAHQTEYSNQPQHF
TGTGCCTGGAGCGCTCATCAAACAGAATATAGCAATCAGCCCCAGCATTTT
>-|TRBV7-2|-|TRBJ1-3
CASSLAADSGNTIYF
TGTGCCAGCAGCTTAGCGGCCGACTCTGGAAACACCATATATTTT
>once|TRBV20-1|-|TRBJ2-1
CSALEGEQFF
TGCAGTGCCCTCGAAGGGGAGCAGTTCTTC
>-|TRBV19|TRBD1|TRBJ1-2
CASPYDRVGGYTF
TGTGCCAGTCCTTATGACAGGGTTGGAGGCTACACCTTC
>-|TRBV11-2|-|TRBJ1-2
CASSLGDNYGYTF
TGTGCCAGCAGCTTAGGGGATAACTATGGCTACACCTTC
>-|TRBV7-9|-|TRBJ1-2
CASSLDSETF
TGTGCCAGCAGCTTGGACTCGGAAACCTTC
>-|TRBV19|TRBD1|TRBJ2-7
CASSRTGSYEQYF
TGTGCCAGTAGCAGGACAGGTTCCTACGAGCAGTACTTC
>-|TRBV6-6|TRBD2|TRBJ2-3
CASSSPGLAGPRGYF
TGTGCCAGCAGTTCCCCGGGACTAGCGGGCCCACGGGGGTATTTT
>-|TRBV18|-|TRBJ2-3
CASSPYGGERGTDTQYF
TGTGCCAGCTCGCCTTACGGCGGTGAGCGGGGCACAGATACGCAGTATTTT
>few|TRBV7-9|-|TRBJ1-6
CASQWRGRGNSPLHF
TGTGCCAGCCAATGGAGGGGTCGAGGGAATTCACCCCTCCACTTT
>-|TRBV2|-|TRBJ2-1
CASLTGGGLLGVQFF
TGTGCCAGCCTGACGGGCGGGGGCCTCCTGGGGGTGCAGTTCTTC